This TCR beta chain emerged from a study of neoadjuvant anti-PD-1 for oral cavity cancer. Study-level information: Patients without progression got a fourth dose around day 43.

Six replicates per PBMC sample, mostly from about 460 ng of genomic DNA. Libraries were prepared by immunoSEQ multiplex PCR; TCRdb keeps only in-frame clonotypes and omits some of them. The table has 9,000 to 10,000 clones, roughly 60% seen once. Time point of the sample: after neoadjuvant nivolumab, at surgical resection. Analysis of PBMCs was direct, with no culture step. General study findings and limits: Pretreatment Treg/Th17 ratio correlated inversely with post-treatment tumor clonality.

The CDR3 is 16 amino acids. Per germline, CDR1 SGHTA and CDR2 FQGNSA. V was cut by 3 bases and J by 0 bases, with 14 bases left in between. A note on this clone: Antigen specificity is unknown.

This TCR derives from a person aged 40 to 85 with oral cavity squamous cell carcinoma. The source was PBMCs, collected after nivolumab (anti-PD-1) treatment. The J gene is TRBJ1-1, the V gene TRBV7-2, with no clear D. In nucleotides, the CDR3 is TGTGCCAGCAGCTTCTTCTGGGGTTTTATGAACACTGAAGCTTTCTTT. Protein: CASSFFWGFMNTEAFF.